This TCR beta chain was sequenced for a study of radiotherapy plus CTLA-4 blockade in lung cancer. Study-wide findings and caveats: Clones derived from tumor TCRs expanded in blood after radiotherapy plus ipilimumab. Alongside interferon-beta, early blood T cell clone dynamics were reportedly the best predictor of response.

Libraries were prepared by immunoSEQ multiplex PCR; TCRdb keeps only in-frame clonotypes and omits some of them. The data hold fewer than 50,000 clones, with 50% to 70% observed a single time. Points on this clone: Its antigen is unidentified.

The CDR3 extends over 16 amino acids. Germline lookup yields CDR1 SGHKS and CDR2 YYEKEE (reference sequence). Trimming pared 4 bases from V and 2 bases from J, leaving 16 bases between. This sequence originates from a human donor with non-small cell lung cancer who had a partial response to radiotherapy plus ipilimumab. The rearrangement links TRBV5-5 to TRBJ2-1, with D possibly TRBD2 on 6 matching bases. The sequences come from peripheral blood, collected from a patient treated with radiotherapy plus ipilimumab. The CDR3 spells CASSPARDGTYNEQFF. The CDR3 DNA reads as TGTGCCAGCAGCCCGGCGCGGGACGGAACCTACAATGAGCAGTTCTTC.